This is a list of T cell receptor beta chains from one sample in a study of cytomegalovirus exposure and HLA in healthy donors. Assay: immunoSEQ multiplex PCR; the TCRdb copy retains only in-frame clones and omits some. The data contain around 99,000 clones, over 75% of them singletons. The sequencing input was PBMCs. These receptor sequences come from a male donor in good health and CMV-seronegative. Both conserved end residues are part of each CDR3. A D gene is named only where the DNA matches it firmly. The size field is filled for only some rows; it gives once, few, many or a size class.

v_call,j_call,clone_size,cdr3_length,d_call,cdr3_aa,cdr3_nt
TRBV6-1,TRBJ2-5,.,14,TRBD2,CASSDPGLIGGQYF,TGTGCCAGCAGTGACCCGGGACTTATCGGGGGGCAGTACTTC
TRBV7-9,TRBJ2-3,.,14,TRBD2,CASSFSAGEDTQYF,TGTGCCAGCAGCTTTTCGGCGGGAGAGGATACGCAGTATTTT
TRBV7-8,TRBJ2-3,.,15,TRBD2,CASSLRREHGDTQYF,TGTGCCAGCAGCTTACGGCGGGAGCATGGAGATACGCAGTATTTT
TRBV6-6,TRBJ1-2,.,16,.,CASSYEGHRTNYGYTF,TGTGCCAGCAGTTACGAGGGACATCGCACTAACTATGGCTACACCTTC
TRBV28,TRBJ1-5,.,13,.,CASSGAILQPQHF,TGTGCCAGCTCAGGGGCCATACTTCAGCCCCAGCATTTT
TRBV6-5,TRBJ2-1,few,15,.,CASSYDGVTYNEQFF,TGTGCCAGCAGTTACGACGGGGTCACCTACAATGAGCAGTTCTTC
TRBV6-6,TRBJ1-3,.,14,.,CASRTGNSGNTIYF,TGTGCCAGCAGAACAGGGAATTCTGGAAACACCATATATTTT
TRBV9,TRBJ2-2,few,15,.,CASSVQGTYTGELFF,TGTGCCAGCAGCGTTCAGGGGACCTACACCGGGGAGCTGTTTTTT
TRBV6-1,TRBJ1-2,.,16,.,CASSAGAPYFNYGYTF,TGTGCCAGCAGTGCCGGAGCCCCCTACTTTAACTATGGCTACACCTTC
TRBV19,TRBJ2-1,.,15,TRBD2,CASSRLAGLYNEQFF,TGTGCCAGTAGTAGACTAGCGGGACTCTACAATGAGCAGTTCTTC
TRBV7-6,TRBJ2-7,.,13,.,CASSLESGAKQYF,TGTGCCAGCAGCTTAGAGTCCGGAGCTAAGCAGTACTTC
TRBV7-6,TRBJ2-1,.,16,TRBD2,CASSQLAGGSLNEQFF,TGTGCCAGCAGCCAACTAGCGGGAGGGAGTCTCAATGAGCAGTTCTTC
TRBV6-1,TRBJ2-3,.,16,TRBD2,CASSEWTSGSTDTQYF,TGTGCCAGCAGTGAGTGGACTAGCGGGAGCACAGATACGCAGTATTTT
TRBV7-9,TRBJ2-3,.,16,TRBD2,CASSPGLAGSTDTQYF,TGTGCCAGCAGCCCGGGACTAGCGGGGAGCACAGATACGCAGTATTTT
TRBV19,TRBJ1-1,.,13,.,CASSISGRTEAFF,TGTGCCAGTAGTATTTCAGGGAGGACTGAAGCTTTCTTT
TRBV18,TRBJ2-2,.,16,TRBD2,CASSPLLAGPTGELFF,TGTGCCAGCTCACCACTCCTAGCGGGACCCACCGGGGAGCTGTTTTTT
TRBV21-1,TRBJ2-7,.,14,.,CASSKDRQSYEQYF,TGTGCCAGCAGCAAAGATCGACAGTCCTACGAGCAGTACTTC
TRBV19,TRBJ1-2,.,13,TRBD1,CASARQGNYGYTF,TGTGCCAGTGCCCGACAGGGGAACTATGGCTACACCTTC
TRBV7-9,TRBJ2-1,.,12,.,CASSLLYNEQFF,TGTGCCAGCAGCTTACTGTACAATGAGCAGTTCTTC
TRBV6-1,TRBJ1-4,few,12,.,CASGKRNEKLFF,TGTGCCAGCGGCAAGAGGAATGAAAAACTGTTTTTT
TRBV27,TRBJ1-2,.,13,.,CASSLNLGGGYTF,TGTGCCAGCAGTTTAAATCTGGGGGGAGGCTACACCTTC
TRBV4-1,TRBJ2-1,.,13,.,CASSLPTGNEQFF,TGCGCCAGCAGCCTACCCACAGGGAATGAGCAGTTCTTC